The 29 T cell receptor beta chains below were found in one sample sequenced in a study of T cells in Graves' hyperthyroidism and ophthalmopathy. Authors of the study amplified TCR beta CDR3 regions from RNA transcripts. During a first-round RT-PCR of the TCR CDR3, the HTBI primer set was used. TCRdb reprocessed the multiplex PCR reads with MiXCR, giving one entry per CDR3 protein. The table shows roughly 570,000 distinct CDR3 sequences, with more than 45% occurring only once. The sequenced sample consisted of peripheral blood or thyroid tissue (not recorded which). These receptor sequences come from a woman aged 18-29 years with Graves' hyperthyroidism.

The CDR3 sequence is CASSTRTGTDTQYF. The CDR3 bases are TGTGCCAGCAGCACCCGGACTGGCACAGATACGCAGTATTTT. V gene TRBV11-2 combines with J gene TRBJ2-3, with a tentative D call TRBD2 (5 bases). With 5 bases removed from V and 1 base from J, the gap between germline ends came to 10 bases. In germline, CDR1 is SGHAT, CDR2 FQNNGV. The CDR3 runs to 14 residues.

This clonotype has a count of ten or more. The CDR3 loop reads CASSSNDGGYEQYF. CDR3 bases: TGTGCCAGTAGTAGCAACGACGGAGGCTACGAGCAGTACTTC. The V gene is TRBV19, the J gene TRBJ2-7; the D gene is possibly TRBD2 (5 bases). Germline V gene data show CDR1 as LNHDA and CDR2 as SQIVND (reference sequence). V was shortened by 4 bases and J by 3 bases, with 13 bases between the two germline ends. This CDR3 region has 14 residues.

The chain links TRBV3-1 to TRBJ1-1, with unresolved D. CDR1 is LGHDT, CDR2 YNNKEL, per germline (reference sequence). The CDR3 is made up of 16 amino acids. With 4 bases removed from V and 0 bases from J, the gap between germline ends came to 15 bases. This chain's CDR3 is CASSRITSGMNTEAFF. The CDR3 DNA follows: TGTGCCAGCAGCCGGATTACCTCCGGGATGAACACTGAAGCTTTCTTT.

J is TRBJ2-5 and V is TRBV10-2, with 8 bases that match TRBD1. CDR1 is WSHSY and CDR2 is SAAADI in the germline V gene. The CDR3 totals 18 residues. The V and J ends lost 3 bases and 3 bases, in that order; junction bases with no gene match: 15. CDR3 nucleotide sequence: TGCGCCAGCAGTGAAGGCAGGGGGCTCGTTGGGCAAGAAGAGACCCAGTACTTC. The encoded protein is CASSEGRGLVGQEETQYF.

This clonotype was counted once. The chain has TRBV7-2 and TRBJ1-1; D gene unclear. V lost 5 bases to trimming and J lost 8 bases, with 9 bases between them. The CDR3 covers 11 residues. Per the germline V gene, CDR1 is SGHTA and CDR2 is FQGNSA. CDR3 coding DNA: TGTGCCAGCAGCCGAGCGGGAGAAGCTTTCTTT. Its translation: CASSRAGEAFF. The whole variable domain, filled in from reference TRBV7-2 and TRBJ1-1, reads GAGVSQSPSNKVTEKGKDVELRCDPISGHTALYWYRQSLGQGLEFLIYFQGNSAPDKSGLPSDRFSAERTGGSVSTLTIQRTQQEDSAVYLCASSRAGEAFFGQGTRLTVV.

DNA of the CDR3: TGTGCCAGCAGCTGGACAGTTGGTGAAGCTTTCTTT. Its translation is CASSWTVGEAFF. V usage is TRBV5-4 and J usage is TRBJ1-1; D is perhaps TRBD1 (6 bases). The CDR3 runs to 12 residues. Germline assignment: CDR1 SGHNT and CDR2 YYREEE (reference sequence). Trimming left V 3 bases short and J 7 bases short, with 10 bases between.

V and J are TRBV29-1 and TRBJ2-7; 11 positions agree with TRBD1. This CDR3 contains 14 residues. After removal of 6 bases from V and 4 bases from J, the junction contained 8 bases not matched to a gene. Germline CDR1 reads SQVTM; CDR2 reads ANQGSEA. Here the CDR3 reads CSVKAGTGGYEQYF. CDR3 nucleotides: TGCAGCGTAAAAGCCGGGACAGGGGGTTACGAGCAGTACTTC.

This clonotype appeared many times. The chain employs TRBV12-5 and TRBJ1-1; the D gene is possibly TRBD1 (6 bases). The germline V gene encodes CDR1 LGHNT and CDR2 FRNRAP. The CDR3 is made up of 15 amino acids. V lost 6 bases and J lost 6, with 20 bases in between. The CDR3 DNA follows: TGTGCTAGTGGCACCCGGACGGGGGCGCCGGCTGAAGCTTTCTTT. Protein sequence: CASGTRTGAPAEAFF.

The table lists this clonotype with a few counts. Being one base from a much bigger clone, this may be a read error. The chain uses TRBV19 and TRBJ1-1; perhaps TRBD1 as D (5 bases). V was trimmed by 7 bases and J by 0 bases, leaving 15 bases between them. The length of the CDR3 is 15 residues. Looked up from germline, CDR1 is LNHDA and CDR2 is SQIVND (reference sequence). CDR3 sequence reads: CASTDGGAMNTEAFF. The CDR3 DNA reads TGTGCCAGTACTGACGGGGGTGCAATGAACACTGAAGCTTTCTTT. Based on the CDR3 plus reference TRBV19 and TRBJ1-1, the full variable domain is DGGITQSPKYLFRKEGQNVTLSCEQNLNHDAMYWYRQDPGQGLRLIYYSQIVNDFQKGDIAEGYSVSREKKESFPLTVTSAQKNPTAFYLCASTDGGAMNTEAFFGQGTRLTVV.

This clonotype was observed at least ten times. The chain carries TRBV2 and TRBJ1-5, with TRBD1 identical over 7 bases. Germline CDR1 and CDR2: SNHLY and FYNNEI. CDR3 length: 15 amino acids. J lost 1 base, V lost 6 bases, and 6 bases had no gene match. CDR3 coding DNA: TGTGCCAGCAGGGAGGGGGCTTTGAGCAATCAGCCCCAGCATTTT. It codes for CASREGALSNQPQHF.

The chain couples TRBV19 to TRBJ1-1, with D perhaps TRBD1 (6 bases). The CDR3 loop spans 14 amino acids. Germline assignment: CDR1 LNHDA and CDR2 SQIVND (reference sequence). Trimming took 2 bases from V and 5 from J, leaving 12 bases between them. CDR3 nucleotides: TGTGCCAGTAGTATACGGGGGGCGCGGACTGAAGCTTTCTTT. Protein sequence: CASSIRGARTEAFF.

The chain is built from TRBV10-3 and TRBJ2-6; no clear D gene. Germline CDR1 is ENHRY and CDR2 is SYGVKD. This CDR3 has 13 amino acids. Trimming stripped 2 bases from V and 4 bases from J, with 3 bases between. CDR3 sequence: CAISEPGANVLTF. CDR3 bases: TGTGCCATCAGTGAGCCAGGGGCCAACGTCCTGACTTTC.

V usage is TRBV7-9 and J usage is TRBJ1-2; no clear D. This CDR3 spans 14 amino acids. V was trimmed by 1 base and J by 9 bases, leaving 15 bases between them. Germline V gives CDR1 SEHNR, CDR2 FQNEAQ (reference sequence). The DNA of the CDR3 is TGTGCCAGCAGCTTAGTTGGTGCAACTATGAGCTACACCTTC. It specifies CASSLVGATMSYTF.

Many counts were recorded for this clonotype. The V call is TRBV6-1, the J call TRBJ1-1, with D possibly being TRBD1 (5 bases). Germline CDR1 MNHNS, CDR2 SASEGT. The CDR3 is 15 residues long. Trimming pared 3 bases from V and 3 bases from J, leaving 14 bases between. The CDR3 DNA reads as TGTGCCAGCAGTGACCCGACAGTGAGTGACACTGAAGCTTTCTTT. Translating gives CASSDPTVSDTEAFF.

This clonotype was picked up many times. This sequence joins TRBV7-9 and TRBJ1-5; possibly TRBD1 for D (5 bases). The length of the CDR3 is 15 residues. Germline values: CDR1 SEHNR, CDR2 FQNEAQ (reference sequence). V lost 1 base and J 2 bases, leaving 9 bases between the germline ends. For the CDR3, the DNA is TGTGCCAGCAGCTTAGGGGGGATCGGCAATCAGCCCCAGCATTTT. Translating gives CASSLGGIGNQPQHF.

This clonotype occurred once. The rearrangement uses TRBV7-9 and TRBJ2-7; TRBD1 aligns across 10 bases. V was pared by 5 bases and J by 2 bases, with 12 bases of the junction left unmatched. There are 17 residues in the CDR3. The germline CDR1 and CDR2 sequences are SEHNR and FQNEAQ (reference sequence). The CDR3 here is CASSRGPTGQGTYEQYF. The CDR3, as DNA: TGTGCCAGCAGCAGGGGCCCCACGGGACAGGGGACCTACGAGCAGTACTTC. The full variable domain, in which reference TRBV7-9 and TRBJ2-7 provide the parts outside the CDR3, is DTGVSQNPRHKITKRGQNVTFRCDPISEHNRLYWYRQTLGQGPEFLTYFQNEAQLEKSRLLSDRFSAERPKGSFSTLEIQRTEQGDSAMYLCASSRGPTGQGTYEQYFGPGTRLTVT.

V and J are TRBV20-1 and TRBJ2-7; 13 positions match TRBD2. The CDR3 totals 18 residues. Germline loops: CDR1 DFQATT, CDR2 SNEGSKA (reference sequence). With 6 bases clipped from V and 7 bases from J, the junction kept 21 bases outside the gene matches. The CDR3 DNA is TGCAGTGCCACGAGAACTAGCGGGAGGGCCACGACCTACAATGAGCAGTACTTC. It encodes CSATRTSGRATTYNEQYF.

The V call is TRBV5-1, the J call TRBJ1-4; D not certain. This CDR3 is 12 amino acids long. In germline, CDR1 is SGHRS, CDR2 YFSETQ. V gave up 1 base and J gave up 11 bases, with 9 bases separating them. CDR3 DNA: TGCGCCAGCAGCTTGAGTGAGGACAAACTGTTTTTT. It translates to CASSLSEDKLFF.

The sample holds a few counts of this clonotype. This chain joins TRBV30 and TRBJ2-5; TRBD2 matches at 16 bases. Germline V gene lookup returns CDR1 GTSNPN and CDR2 SVGIG (reference sequence). Losses at the gene ends were 0 bases for V and 5 bases for J; bases not matched to a gene: 9. The CDR3 is 18 residues long. The CDR3 coding sequence is TGTGCCTGGAGTGTCACCGGGACTAGCGGGAGGGCCCTCGAGACCCAGTACTTC. Protein product: CAWSVTGTSGRALETQYF.

This CDR3 is CSASRPEQYF. Written as DNA, the CDR3 is TGCAGTGCTAGCCGACCGGAGCAGTACTTC. V and J are TRBV20-1 and TRBJ2-7; no reliable D call. The V gene lost 3 bases and the J gene lost 7 bases, with 7 bases spanning the gap. CDR3 length: 10 residues. The germline V gene has CDR1 DFQATT and CDR2 SNEGSKA (reference sequence).

In its sample, this clonotype was seen many times. CDR3 sequence reads: CAISDAVAGEKYEQYF. The CDR3 DNA is TGTGCCATCAGTGATGCGGTAGCGGGAGAAAAATACGAGCAGTACTTC. The chain links TRBV10-3 to TRBJ2-7, with 9 bases aligning to TRBD2. Germline trimming cut 3 bases from V and 4 bases from J; bases unmatched to any gene: 10. The CDR3 totals 16 residues. Looked up from germline, CDR1 is ENHRY and CDR2 is SYGVKD.

This clonotype was seen ten or more times. This chain connects TRBV6-1 to TRBJ1-1, with D uncertain. CDR1 and CDR2 (germline): MNHNS, SASEGT. The CDR3 contains 14 residues. V gave up 7 bases and J gave up 1 base, with 13 bases separating them. The CDR3 sequence is CASTFGGGNTEAFF. CDR3 sequence (DNA): TGTGCCAGCACTTTCGGCGGTGGGAACACTGAAGCTTTCTTT.

A note on this clonotype: A much larger clonotype is one base distant, so this may be a read error. The V and J genes are TRBV20-1 and TRBJ1-4, with TRBD1 matching 7 bases. The V gene's germline CDR1 is DFQATT and CDR2 SNEGSKA (reference sequence). V lost 7 bases and J lost 4; bases outside the gene matches: 6. The CDR3 is 13 amino acids. CDR3 region: CSVPGTDNEKLFF. Written as DNA, the CDR3 is TGCAGTGTTCCAGGGACAGATAATGAAAAACTGTTTTTT.

A remark on this clonotype: This sequence may be a read error, since a much larger clone differs from it by one base. No conserved phenylalanine or tryptophan ends this CDR3, so it is likely a read error. This CDR3 is CASNPPGTGGATGYTS. The CDR3 DNA follows: TGTGCCAGTAATCCCCCCGGGACAGGGGGCGCTACGGGCTACACCTCC. V gene TRBV19 combines with J gene TRBJ1-2; 12 nucleotides agree with TRBD1. The CDR3 has 16 residues. Unmatched junction bases numbered 14, after V lost 7 bases and J lost 8 bases. Per the germline V gene, CDR1 is LNHDA and CDR2 is SQIVND (reference sequence).

This clonotype was found many times. The chain joins TRBV20-1 to TRBJ1-4; D remains ambiguous. The CDR3 is 14 residues long. CDR1 DFQATT and CDR2 SNEGSKA come from the germline V gene (reference sequence). Trimming cost V 6 bases and J 4 bases, with 15 bases left between them. This chain's CDR3 is CSALKIGDNEKLFF. Here the CDR3 DNA reads TGCAGTGCCCTAAAAATCGGTGATAATGAAAAACTGTTTTTT.

V is TRBV24-1 and J is TRBJ2-1, with D possibly TRBD1 on 5 matching bases. Germline CDR1 and CDR2: KGHDR and SFDVKD. The V end was cut by 0 bases, the J end by 4 bases, with 9 bases between. CDR3 length: 15 residues. For the CDR3, the DNA is TGTGCCACCAGTGATTTGGCCAGGGATTACAATGAGCAGTTCTTC. This sequence encodes CATSDLARDYNEQFF.

Only one count was recorded for this clonotype. The gene calls are TRBV7-2 and TRBJ2-3; no firm D call. This CDR3 contains 16 residues. Germline assignment: CDR1 SGHTA and CDR2 FQGNSA. Trimming pared 5 bases from V and 0 bases from J, leaving 15 bases between. Here the CDR3 reads CASSQKDAASTDTQYF. CDR3 DNA: TGTGCCAGCAGCCAGAAGGACGCCGCGAGCACAGATACGCAGTATTTT. Full variable domain (rest looked up from reference TRBV7-2 and TRBJ2-3): GAGVSQSPSNKVTEKGKDVELRCDPISGHTALYWYRQSLGQGLEFLIYFQGNSAPDKSGLPSDRFSAERTGGSVSTLTIQRTQQEDSAVYLCASSQKDAASTDTQYFGPGTRLTVL.

This clonotype occurred many times. V usage is TRBV19 and J usage is TRBJ2-7; D could derive from TRBD1 or TRBD2 (5 bases each). V was trimmed by 5 bases and J by 2 bases, leaving 10 bases between them. Looked up from germline, CDR1 is LNHDA and CDR2 is SQIVND (reference sequence). The CDR3 is 13 residues long. The CDR3 is CASSPGTPYEQYF. The CDR3, as DNA: TGTGCCAGTAGTCCGGGGACCCCCTACGAGCAGTACTTC. Supplemented by reference TRBV19 and TRBJ2-7, the full variable domain reads DGGITQSPKYLFRKEGQNVTLSCEQNLNHDAMYWYRQDPGQGLRLIYYSQIVNDFQKGDIAEGYSVSREKKESFPLTVTSAQKNPTAFYLCASSPGTPYEQYFGPGTRLTVT.

The V and J genes are TRBV13 and TRBJ2-7; TRBD2 aligns across 13 bases. The CDR3 sequence is 15 residues long. V shed 6 bases, J shed 7 bases, and the junction held 9 bases outside the gene matches. The germline V gene encodes CDR1 PRHDT and CDR2 FYEKMQ (reference sequence). The CDR3 region has the DNA TGTGCCAGCAGTGCCGGGACTAGCGGGACGGATGAGCAGTACTTC. It yields the protein CASSAGTSGTDEQYF.